The rows below give T cell receptor beta chains drawn from one sample of a study of blood T cells in healthy people across ages. TCRdb itself ran the 5' RACE reads through MiXCR, one entry per CDR3 protein. This sample yields about 760,000 distinct CDR3 sequences, of which around a quarter are seen a single time; 9.4% belongs to the top ten. These data were also filed under a second study, of T cells of mothers and their children.

Sequences were obtained from blood. The origin of the receptors is a boy between 10 and 17 years old in good health. Both conserved end residues are part of each CDR3. D genes are given only for firm matches. Clone size appears in some rows only: once, few, many, or a class for an expanded clone.

D gene	V gene	clone size	J gene	CDR3 DNA	CDR3 protein
-	TRBV6-2/TRBV6-3	few	TRBJ1-1	TGTGCCAGCAGTTATGGGCGGCTGAACACTGAAGTTTTCTTT	CASSYGRLNTEVFF
-	TRBV6-5	-	TRBJ2-5	TGTGCCAGCAGGCAGGGTGGGCCCCAGTACTTC	CASRQGGPQYF
-	TRBV28	-	TRBJ2-7	TGTGCCAGTTTACAGGGCCGGGGTTCCTACGAGCAGTACTTC	CASLQGRGSYEQYF
TRBD1	TRBV5-1	few	TRBJ2-5	TGCGCCAGCAGCTTGGGGACAGGGGGGGAAGAGACCCAGTACTTC	CASSLGTGGEETQYF
-	TRBV29-1	-	TRBJ2-4	TGCAGCGTTGAAACCAAAAACATTCAGTACTTC	CSVETKNIQYF
TRBD2	TRBV10-2	few	TRBJ2-1	TGCGCCAGCACCGCGGTGACTAGCGGTTACAATGAGCAGTTCTTC	CASTAVTSGYNEQFF
-	TRBV5-1	-	TRBJ2-7	TGCGCCAGCAGCTTGTACGGGTTCTACGAGCAGTACTTC	CASSLYGFYEQYF
-	TRBV12-3/TRBV12-4	-	TRBJ2-5	TGTGCCAGCAGTTTGGGGGTGGTAGGACCCCAGTACTTC	CASSLGVVGPQYF
-	TRBV27	-	TRBJ1-6	TGTGCCAGCAGACAGTTGAATTCACCCCTCCACTTT	CASRQLNSPLHF
-	TRBV5-1	-	TRBJ1-1	TGCGCCAGCAGCTTGGCCGTGGACCACACTGAAGCTTTCTTT	CASSLAVDHTEAFF
-	TRBV28	few	TRBJ1-4	TGTGCCAGCAGTGGGGACCTAACGGGTGAAAAACTGCTTTTT	CASSGDLTGEKLLF
-	TRBV15	-	TRBJ1-4	TGTGCCACCAGCAGAGCGGCAACTAATGAAAAACTGTTTTTT	CATSRAATNEKLFF
TRBD2	TRBV12-3/TRBV12-4	once	TRBJ2-3	TGTGCCAGCAGTGGCCAGGCGGGGGGGCCGGCAGATACGCAGTATTTT	CASSGQAGGPADTQYF
-	TRBV7-8	-	TRBJ2-1	TGTGCCAGCAGCTTAGGACCAGGGACGGAGCAGTTCTTC	CASSLGPGTEQFF
TRBD2	TRBV11-2	few	TRBJ2-3	TGTGCCAGCAGCTTAGCGGCGGGAGGGAGCACAGATACGCAGTATTTT	CASSLAAGGSTDTQYF
-	TRBV28	-	TRBJ2-3	TGTGCCAGCAGAGTCATGTCTCGGCAGGATAGCACAGATACGCAGTATTTT	CASRVMSRQDSTDTQYF
-	TRBV12-3/TRBV12-4	-	TRBJ1-1	TGTGCCAGCATTACAGGGTCGGGCACTGAAGCTTTCTTT	CASITGSGTEAFF
-	TRBV29-1	-	TRBJ1-4	TGCAGCGTGCCCCAGACGGGAACTAATGAAAAACTGTTTTTT	CSVPQTGTNEKLFF
TRBD2	TRBV6-1	-	TRBJ2-1	TGTGCCAGCAGCTCACCTGCTCGAGGGCGGGAGAGAAATGAGCAGTTCTTC	CASSSPARGRERNEQFF
-	TRBV25-1	-	TRBJ2-2	TGTGCCAGCAGTGAATATTATCCAGACCCGAACACCGGGGAGCTGTTTTTT	CASSEYYPDPNTGELFF
-	TRBV7-2	-	TRBJ2-7	TGTGCCAGCAGCTTCCCTAGTACGGGCTACGAGCAGTACTTC	CASSFPSTGYEQYF
TRBD1	TRBV29-1	-	TRBJ2-7	TGCAGCGTTGATCTTTGGGACAGAACTTCTTACGAGCAGTACTTC	CSVDLWDRTSYEQYF
-	TRBV3-1	few	TRBJ1-5	TGTGCCAGCCGCGGGGGGAAGGGTCGGCCCCAGCATTTT	CASRGGKGRPQHF
-	TRBV6-4	-	TRBJ2-7	TGTGCCAGCAGTCCTACGGGGTCCGGCGAGCAGTACTTC	CASSPTGSGEQYF
TRBD2	TRBV9	-	TRBJ2-1	TGTGCCAGCAGCGTACTGAGCGGGAGCGGATCCTACAATGAGCAGTTCTTC	CASSVLSGSGSYNEQFF
TRBD2	TRBV28	once	TRBJ2-1	TGTGCCAGCAGTCTCCCGGGGACTAGCGGCCTTCCCTCGCAGTTCTTC	CASSLPGTSGLPSQFF
-	TRBV3-1	few	TRBJ2-1	TGTGCCAGCAGCCAAGCCTTTCGTCTAGCGAGTTACAATGAGCAGTTCTTC	CASSQAFRLASYNEQFF
TRBD1	TRBV6-2/TRBV6-3	-	TRBJ1-5	TGTGCCAGCAGAACCCAGACAGGGGCGGGTCAGCCCCAGCATTTT	CASRTQTGAGQPQHF
-	TRBV10-3	-	TRBJ2-3	TGTGCCATCAGTGAAGAGGCAGGGCCCCCGACAGATACGCAGTATTTT	CAISEEAGPPTDTQYF
TRBD2	TRBV15	-	TRBJ2-7	TGTGCCACCAGCGTAGAACTAGCGGGAGGGTTCGACGAGCAGTACTTC	CATSVELAGGFDEQYF
TRBD2	TRBV5-1	few	TRBJ2-7	TGCGCCAGCAGCCACGGGACTAGCGGGGACTACGAGCAGTACTTC	CASSHGTSGDYEQYF
-	TRBV3-1	-	TRBJ2-5	TGTGCCAGCAGTCCAAGTCTTCAGGGAGGAGAGCAGTACTTC	CASSPSLQGGEQYF
TRBD1	TRBV29-1	-	TRBJ1-5	TGCAGCGTTGCAACAGGGGCGAATCAGCCCCAGCATTTT	CSVATGANQPQHF
-	TRBV7-2	-	TRBJ2-5	TGTGCCAGCAGCCCATCCTGGGGCGGTGGCTGGTACCAAGAGACCCAGTACTTC	CASSPSWGGGWYQETQYF
-	TRBV4-1	few	TRBJ1-3	TGCGCCAGCAGCCATCCGATTGAGACCTCTGGAAACACCATATATTTT	CASSHPIETSGNTIYF
-	TRBV29-1	few	TRBJ2-3	TGCAGCGTGGTAGTGCTTTTCACAGATACGCAGTATTTT	CSVVVLFTDTQYF
-	TRBV3-1	-	TRBJ2-3	TGTGCCAGCAGCCGGCTACGGGACAAAGGCACAGATACGCAGTATTTT	CASSRLRDKGTDTQYF
-	TRBV5-1	few	TRBJ1-2	TGCGCCAGCAGCTTGGAAGGGCGGCCGGGATATGGCTACACCTTC	CASSLEGRPGYGYTF
TRBD1	TRBV29-1	few	TRBJ1-2	TGCAGCGTAGGACCTAGGACAGGAGCCTATGGCTACACCTTC	CSVGPRTGAYGYTF
TRBD2	TRBV12-3/TRBV12-4	few	TRBJ2-7	TGTGCCAGCAGTTTATGGACTAGCGGGAGGCCTAATGAGCAGTACTTC	CASSLWTSGRPNEQYF
-	TRBV7-2	-	TRBJ2-1	TGTGCCAGCAGCACTAAAGAGGTTGAGCAGTTCTTC	CASSTKEVEQFF
-	TRBV9	few	TRBJ2-5	TGTGCCAGCAGCGTAGGTATCACGGCAGCCCCCCAAGAGACCCAGTACTTC	CASSVGITAAPQETQYF
TRBD2	TRBV7-2	-	TRBJ2-2	TGTGCCAGCAGATTGGGAGGGAGCACCGGGGAGCTGTTTTTT	CASRLGGSTGELFF
-	TRBV29-1	-	TRBJ1-2	TGCAGCGTTGGATTGGGGGCAAACTATGGCTACACCTTC	CSVGLGANYGYTF
TRBD2	TRBV28	-	TRBJ2-5	TGTGCCAGCAACCTCCCAGCGGGAGTGGAGCAGTACTTC	CASNLPAGVEQYF